This T cell receptor beta chain was profiled in a study of blood T cell repertoires in COVID-19. Participants spanned ages roughly 18 to 90 years and resided in about 24 US areas. The study assigned cohorts using participant-reported clinical history. Recovered status in Cohort 3 required two negative PCRs, clearance, or symptom resolution. Trimming took 5 bases from V and 6 from J, leaving 16 bases between them. Germline V CDR1 and CDR2: SEHNR, FQNEAQ (reference sequence). This CDR3 region has 15 residues. Measured with immunoSEQ multiplex PCR; TCRdb has only the in-frame clones, and not every one. The repertoire has around 300,000 clones, approximately 88% of them found once; the top ten carry about 5%.

This chain connects TRBV7-9 to TRBJ2-2; maybe TRBD2 (6 bases). This receptor was taken from a young man who had recovered from COVID-19. Sequencing input: PBMCs or T cells enriched from blood (not recorded which). This CDR3 is CASSTGTQGPGELFF. The CDR3 region has the DNA TGTGCCAGCAGCACTGGGACTCAAGGGCCCGGGGAGCTGTTTTTT.